The 32 T cell receptor beta chains reported below all come from one sample, sequenced in a study of blood T cell repertoires in COVID-19. Assay used: immunoSEQ multiplex PCR; TCRdb lists only in-frame clones, some missing. The profile shows fewer than 150,000 clones, around 80% of them singletons. The specimen was peripheral blood. These receptors were collected from a human donor in a cohort sampled during active COVID-19.

The chain recombines TRBV11-2 with TRBJ2-7; 8 nucleotides line up with TRBD1. This CDR3 region has 15 residues. The J segment lost 7 bases and the V segment lost 5 bases, leaving 13 bases of the junction unmatched. Germline lookup yields CDR1 SGHAT and CDR2 FQNNGV. The CDR3: CASSPVQGGTGEQYF. The CDR3 region has the DNA TGTGCCAGCAGCCCCGTACAGGGGGGCACGGGAGAGCAGTACTTC.

The chain is built from TRBV9 and TRBJ2-7, with D possibly TRBD1 on 7 matching bases. The CDR3 length is 15 residues. With 0 bases removed from V and 3 bases from J, the gap between germline ends came to 13 bases. CDR1 is SGDLS, CDR2 YYNGEE, per germline. The CDR3 sequence is CASSVGQGGFYEQYF. The CDR3 bases are TGTGCCAGCAGCGTAGGCCAGGGGGGATTCTACGAGCAGTACTTC.

CDR3 sequence reads: CASSAGLAGELETQYF. The DNA of the CDR3 is TGTGCCAGCAGCGCGGGACTAGCGGGGGAATTGGAGACCCAGTACTTC. J is TRBJ2-5 and V is TRBV7-2, with 14 nucleotides matching TRBD2. The CDR3 covers 16 residues. Per germline, CDR1 SGHTA and CDR2 FQGNSA. V was pared by 5 bases and J by 5 bases, with 7 bases of the junction left unmatched.

This clone was detected a few times. The gene calls are TRBV5-1 and TRBJ2-7; TRBD1 aligns across 7 bases. CDR3 length: 16 amino acids. From germline, CDR1 is SGHRS and CDR2 YFSETQ. After removal of 0 bases from V and 3 bases from J, the junction contained 9 bases not matched to a gene. CDR3 bases: TGCGCCAGCAGCTTGGCATACAACAGGGGCTTCTACGAGCAGTACTTC. Translating gives CASSLAYNRGFYEQYF.

This chain joins TRBV18 and TRBJ2-2, with 7 bases lining up with TRBD1. Looked up from germline, CDR1 is KGHSH and CDR2 is LQKENI. Germline trimming cut 2 bases from V and 4 bases from J; bases unmatched to any gene: 1. The CDR3 contains 14 residues. This CDR3 reads CASSPDRVTGELFF. DNA of the CDR3: TGTGCCAGCTCACCAGACAGGGTCACCGGGGAGCTGTTTTTT.

The chain combines TRBV5-1 with TRBJ2-2; 11 bases are a match to TRBD2. Trimming at V came to 3 bases and at J to 1 base, leaving 2 bases not matched to a gene. CDR3 length: 16 residues. Germline CDR1 SGHRS, CDR2 YFSETQ. The DNA of the CDR3 is TGCGCCAGCAGCTCGGGACTAGCGGAGAACACCGGGGAGCTGTTTTTT. It codes for CASSSGLAENTGELFF.

This clone appeared a single time. V and J are TRBV24-1 and TRBJ1-5; D is possibly TRBD1 (6 bases). Germline V CDR1 and CDR2: KGHDR, SFDVKD. This CDR3 region has 13 residues. Between the trimmed V and J ends, which lost 10 bases and 2 bases, there was a span of 11 bases. CDR3 sequence: CATGGRGNQPQHF. In nucleotides, the CDR3 is TGTGCCACGGGGGGGCGCGGCAATCAGCCCCAGCATTTT.

There are a few counts of this clone. This chain connects TRBV19 to TRBJ1-5, with no clear D. The length of the CDR3 is 15 residues. The germline V gene encodes CDR1 LNHDA and CDR2 SQIVND (reference sequence). Trimming removed 5 bases from V and 5 bases from J, with 16 bases in between. CDR3 sequence (DNA): TGTGCCAGTAGTTATATGGGAGGGCCCGATCAGCCCCAGCATTTT. Amino acid sequence: CASSYMGGPDQPQHF. The variable domain in full, completed from reference TRBV19 and TRBJ1-5, reads DGGITQSPKYLFRKEGQNVTLSCEQNLNHDAMYWYRQDPGQGLRLIYYSQIVNDFQKGDIAEGYSVSREKKESFPLTVTSAQKNPTAFYLCASSYMGGPDQPQHFGDGTRLSIL.

This clone was seen ten or more times. V and J are TRBV18 and TRBJ2-2; TRBD1 agrees at 9 bases. CDR1 and CDR2 (germline): KGHSH, LQKENI. The CDR3 totals 17 residues. Trimming at V came to 3 bases and at J to 2 bases, leaving 7 bases not matched to a gene. The CDR3 is CASSPDRGLVNTGELFF. Here the CDR3 DNA reads TGTGCCAGCTCACCGGACAGGGGCCTCGTAAACACCGGGGAGCTGTTTTTT.

This chain joins TRBV10-3 and TRBJ2-7, with 7 bases lining up with TRBD1. Germline CDR1 reads ENHRY; CDR2 reads SYGVKD. V was clipped by 5 bases and J by 4 bases; unmatched bases: 8. The CDR3 spans 14 residues. CDR3 residues: CAISRDRDEYEQYF. In DNA form, the CDR3 reads TGTGCCATCAGTAGAGACAGGGACGAGTACGAGCAGTACTTC.

The chain recombines TRBV5-1 with TRBJ1-1, with 8 bases aligning to TRBD1. V lost 4 bases, J lost 1 base, and 6 bases stayed unmatched. The germline gives CDR1 SGHRS, CDR2 YFSETQ. The CDR3 consists of 15 residues. CDR3 loop: CASSPGQGRNTEAFF. DNA of the CDR3: TGCGCCAGCAGCCCTGGACAGGGCCGGAACACTGAAGCTTTCTTT.

The V call is TRBV2, the J call TRBJ2-1, with D possibly matching TRBD1 (6 bases). The CDR3 runs to 15 residues. Germline values: CDR1 SNHLY, CDR2 FYNNEI. The V end lost 4 bases, the J end lost 7 bases, and 17 bases lay between the germline ends. CDR3: CASSVGQGIFNEQFF. CDR3 DNA: TGTGCCAGCAGTGTGGGGCAGGGGATTTTTAATGAGCAGTTCTTC.

This sequence joins TRBV5-4 and TRBJ2-3; tentatively, D is TRBD1 (5 bases). The CDR3 sequence is 14 residues long. Trimming pared 0 bases from V and 4 bases from J, leaving 9 bases between. Germline values: CDR1 SGHNT, CDR2 YYREEE (reference sequence). The CDR3 DNA reads TGTGCCAGCAGCTTGGTAGGGGTGGCAGATACGCAGTATTTT. The encoded protein is CASSLVGVADTQYF.

This clone was seen just once. The chain recombines TRBV2 with TRBJ1-1; D ambiguous. The CDR3 is 15 amino acids. CDR1 is SNHLY, CDR2 FYNNEI, per germline. The ends were cut back, 0 bases at V and 5 bases at J, with 13 bases in the middle. The DNA for the CDR3 is TGTGCCAGCAGTGAAGCTCCAAGCGCCCTAACTGAAGCTTTCTTT. It yields the protein CASSEAPSALTEAFF.

The rearrangement uses TRBV19 and TRBJ2-1, with D maybe TRBD2 (5 bases). Germline assignment: CDR1 LNHDA and CDR2 SQIVND (reference sequence). CDR3 length: 13 amino acids. Trimming pared 0 bases from V and 7 bases from J, leaving 7 bases between. Here the CDR3 reads CASSIDGVNEQFF. CDR3 coding DNA: TGTGCCAGTAGTATAGACGGGGTGAATGAGCAGTTCTTC.

The CDR3 loop is CAWNSRRGLIAEAFF. The CDR3 region has the DNA TGTGCCTGGAATAGTAGACGGGGTCTCATAGCTGAAGCTTTCTTT. This chain joins TRBV30 and TRBJ1-1; D is ambiguous. Trimming stripped 4 bases from V and 6 bases from J, with 21 bases between. Germline CDR1 GTSNPN, CDR2 SVGIG (reference sequence). CDR3 size: 15 residues.

The chain has TRBV21-1 and TRBJ2-7; the table's D call, TRBD1, has no DNA check behind it. TRBV21-1 is a known pseudogene. The CDR3 has 17 residues. CDR3: CASSKKAPAQGEYEQYF. The CDR3 nucleotides read TGTGCCAGCAGCAAAAAAGCCCCCGCGCAGGGCGAGTACGAGCAGTACTTC.

This clone was seen more than once but under ten times. The genes are TRBV4-2 and TRBJ1-6; 8 bases agree with TRBD1. The germline CDR1 and CDR2 sequences are LGHNA and YNFKEQ. The CDR3 loop spans 15 amino acids. The ends lost 3 bases at V and 8 bases at J; junction bases unmatched: 6. The DNA for the CDR3 is TGTGCCAGCAGCCAGGAGACAGGGGAATATTCACCCCTCCACTTT. Its protein is CASSQETGEYSPLHF.

The genes are TRBV6-6 and TRBJ1-1, with D hard to call. The CDR3 has 12 residues. Germline-derived CDR1 and CDR2 are MNHNY and SVGAGI (reference sequence). The germline V and J ends were trimmed by 5 bases and 6 bases, with 10 bases remaining between them. CDR3 DNA: TGTGCCAGCAGTACGAGGGTCTCTGAAGCTTTCTTT. Protein: CASSTRVSEAFF.

The CDR3, as DNA: TGTGCCAGCAGTTTTGGGCAGGGGCCCTACGAGCAGTACTTC. This encodes CASSFGQGPYEQYF. This chain connects TRBV6-2 or TRBV6-3 to TRBJ2-7; maybe TRBD1 (6 bases). This CDR3 has 14 residues. From germline, CDR1 is MNHEY and CDR2 SVGEGT. With 4 bases removed from V and 2 bases from J, the gap between germline ends came to 12 bases.

The rearrangement joins TRBV25-1 to TRBJ2-1; 16 bases map to TRBD2. Germline assignment: CDR1 MGHDK and CDR2 SYGVNS. This CDR3 region has 15 residues. Trimming removed 6 bases from V and 6 bases from J; junction bases left unmatched: 2. The CDR3 protein is CASRGTSGGANEQFF. DNA of the CDR3: TGTGCCAGCAGGGGGACTAGCGGGGGGGCCAATGAGCAGTTCTTC.

The chain has TRBV25-1 and TRBJ2-6; 9 bases map to TRBD1. The CDR3 runs to 17 residues. Trimming cost V 3 bases and J 4 bases; bases outside gene matches: 7. Germline assignment: CDR1 MGHDK and CDR2 SYGVNS. The CDR3, as DNA: TGTGCCAGCAGTGATCAGTACAGGGGGCAGGGGGCCAACGTCCTGACTTTC. This sequence encodes CASSDQYRGQGANVLTF.

The chain carries TRBV6-5 and TRBJ1-3; D not resolved. Per germline, CDR1 MNHEY and CDR2 SVGAGI. This CDR3 has 14 amino acids. V dropped 7 bases and J dropped 2 bases, with 12 bases sitting between them. CDR3 sequence (DNA): TGTGCCAGCATCACGTCCAGAACTGGAAACACCATATATTTT. Its protein is CASITSRTGNTIYF.

The CDR3 DNA sequence: TGTGCCAGCAGCTCCCGGACAGGGTTGGGGACCCAGTACTTC. Its protein product is CASSSRTGLGTQYF. V gene TRBV7-8 combines with J gene TRBJ2-5, with 8 bases aligning to TRBD1. V shed 4 bases, J shed 7 bases, and the junction held 8 bases outside the gene matches. This CDR3 is built from 14 residues. Germline CDR1 reads SGHVS; CDR2 reads FQNEAQ.

The chain joins TRBV7-3 to TRBJ2-2; 9 bases agree with TRBD1. Germline CDR1 and CDR2: SGHTA and FQGTGA. This CDR3 is built from 15 residues. With 5 bases clipped from V and 5 bases from J, the junction kept 6 bases outside the gene matches. The CDR3, as DNA: TGTGCCAGCAGCCCCACGACAGGGGGGACCGGGGAGCTGTTTTTT. Amino acid sequence: CASSPTTGGTGELFF.

The rearrangement links TRBV27 to TRBJ1-2; a weak D match, TRBD1 (5 bases). V gave up 8 bases and J gave up 6 bases, with 13 bases separating them. Germline V gene data show CDR1 as MNHEY and CDR2 as SMNVEV (reference sequence). This CDR3 is built from 12 residues. The CDR3 region has the DNA TGTGCCAGCCGTTCTCAGGGAAATGGCTACACCTTC. It specifies CASRSQGNGYTF.

The rearrangement links TRBV2 to TRBJ1-1; D unclear. V lost 7 bases to trimming and J lost 8 bases, with 11 bases between them. This CDR3 comprises 11 residues. Germline CDR1 reads SNHLY; CDR2 reads FYNNEI. The CDR3 DNA is TGTGCCAGCACCCACCGGGAAGAAGCTTTCTTT. Encoded protein: CASTHREEAFF. Combining the CDR3 with reference TRBV2 and TRBJ1-1 gives the whole variable domain EPEVTQTPSHQVTQMGQEVILRCVPISNHLYFYWYRQILGQKVEFLVSFYNNEISEKSEIFDDQFSVERPDGSNFTLKIRSTKLEDSAMYFCASTHREEAFFGQGTRLTVV.

This clone was detected only a few times. The J gene is TRBJ2-2, the V gene TRBV2, with a weak D call TRBD1 (6 bases). Per germline, CDR1 SNHLY and CDR2 FYNNEI. This CDR3 region has 14 residues. V lost 3 bases, J lost 1 base, and 6 bases lay in between. The CDR3 sequence: CASSEGQNTGELFF. CDR3 in DNA: TGTGCCAGCAGTGAGGGACAGAACACCGGGGAGCTGTTTTTT. The variable domain in full, with the rest retrieved from reference TRBV2 and TRBJ2-2, is EPEVTQTPSHQVTQMGQEVILRCVPISNHLYFYWYRQILGQKVEFLVSFYNNEISEKSEIFDDQFSVERPDGSNFTLKIRSTKLEDSAMYFCASSEGQNTGELFFGEGSRLTVL.

The chain employs TRBV5-4 and TRBJ1-5, with D tentatively TRBD1 (5 bases). CDR1 SGHNT and CDR2 YYREEE come from the germline V gene (reference sequence). The V and J ends lost 4 bases and 3 bases respectively, with 14 bases between them. This CDR3 has 15 residues. The CDR3 here is CASSLGGVTNQPQHF. The CDR3 coding sequence is TGTGCCAGCAGCCTTGGGGGGGTAACCAATCAGCCCCAGCATTTT.

The rearrangement links TRBV5-6 to TRBJ1-1, with D possibly matching TRBD1 (5 bases). The CDR3 is 15 amino acids. The germline gives CDR1 SGHDT, CDR2 YYEEEE. Trimming shortened V by 0 bases and J by 1 base, and 10 bases separated the two germline ends. CDR3 loop: CASSLGDRPNTEAFF. DNA of the CDR3: TGTGCCAGCAGCTTGGGAGACAGACCGAACACTGAAGCTTTCTTT. Using reference TRBV5-6 and TRBJ1-1 for the parts outside the CDR3, the full variable domain is DAGVTQSPTHLIKTRGQQVTLRCSPKSGHDTVSWYQQALGQGPQFIFQYYEEEERQRGNFPDRFSGHQFPNYSSELNVNALLLGDSALYLCASSLGDRPNTEAFFGQGTRLTVV.

V and J are TRBV5-1 and TRBJ1-4, with 8 bases matching TRBD1. CDR3 length equals 15 residues. Looked up from germline, CDR1 is SGHRS and CDR2 is YFSETQ. V shed 3 bases and J 8 bases; nucleotides not matched to a gene: 9. The CDR3 sequence: CASSSRQGPKEKLFF. The CDR3 DNA follows: TGCGCCAGCAGCTCCCGACAGGGGCCGAAGGAAAAACTGTTTTTT.

This chain uses TRBV19 with TRBJ2-7, with a weak D call TRBD1 (6 bases). Germline CDR1 and CDR2: LNHDA and SQIVND (reference sequence). V shed 6 bases and J shed 0 bases, with 15 bases lying between them. This CDR3 is 15 amino acids long. The CDR3 region has the DNA TGTGCCAGTAGCCCCGGGACACGGAGCTCCTACGAGCAGTACTTC. Translating gives CASSPGTRSSYEQYF.